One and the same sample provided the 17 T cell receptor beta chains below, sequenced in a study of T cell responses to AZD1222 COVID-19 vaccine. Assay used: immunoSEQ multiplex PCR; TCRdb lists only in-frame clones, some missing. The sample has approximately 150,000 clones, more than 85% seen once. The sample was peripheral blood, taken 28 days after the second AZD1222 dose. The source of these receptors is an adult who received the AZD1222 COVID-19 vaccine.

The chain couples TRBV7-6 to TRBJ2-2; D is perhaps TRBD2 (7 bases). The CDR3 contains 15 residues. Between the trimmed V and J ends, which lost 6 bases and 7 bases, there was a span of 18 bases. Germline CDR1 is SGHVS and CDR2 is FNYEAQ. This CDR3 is CASRHSGGPVGELFF. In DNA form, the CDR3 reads TGTGCCAGCAGACACTCCGGGGGGCCCGTCGGGGAGCTGTTTTTT.

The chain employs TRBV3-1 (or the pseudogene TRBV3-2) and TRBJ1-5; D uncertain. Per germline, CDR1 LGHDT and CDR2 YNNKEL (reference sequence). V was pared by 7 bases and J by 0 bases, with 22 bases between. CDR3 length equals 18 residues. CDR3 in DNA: TGTGCCAGCACAAGTGATCCTGTGGGCTTCTATAGCAATCAGCCCCAGCATTTT. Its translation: CASTSDPVGFYSNQPQHF.

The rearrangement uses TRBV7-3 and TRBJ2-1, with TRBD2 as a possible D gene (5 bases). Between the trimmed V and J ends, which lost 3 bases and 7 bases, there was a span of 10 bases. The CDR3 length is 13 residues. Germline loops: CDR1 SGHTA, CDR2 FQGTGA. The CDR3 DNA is TGTGCCAGCAGCTTTTTTCGAGGGAATGAGCAGTTCTTC. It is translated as CASSFFRGNEQFF.

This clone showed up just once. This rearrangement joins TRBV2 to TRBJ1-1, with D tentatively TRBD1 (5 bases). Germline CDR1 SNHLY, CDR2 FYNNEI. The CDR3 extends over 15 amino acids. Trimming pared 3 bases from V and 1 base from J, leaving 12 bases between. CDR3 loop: CASSDDEGQNTEAFF. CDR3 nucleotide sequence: TGTGCCAGCAGTGATGATGAGGGGCAGAACACTGAAGCTTTCTTT.

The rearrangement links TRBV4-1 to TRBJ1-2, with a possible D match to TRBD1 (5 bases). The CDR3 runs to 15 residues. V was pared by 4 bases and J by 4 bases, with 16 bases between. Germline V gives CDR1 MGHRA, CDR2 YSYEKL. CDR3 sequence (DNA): TGCGCCAGCAGCCGAAAGGGACCGGAGGTCTATGGCTACACCTTC. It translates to CASSRKGPEVYGYTF.

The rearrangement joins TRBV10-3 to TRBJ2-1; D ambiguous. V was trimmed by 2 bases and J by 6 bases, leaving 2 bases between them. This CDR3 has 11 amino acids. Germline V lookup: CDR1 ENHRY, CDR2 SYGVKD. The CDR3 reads CAISEANEQFF. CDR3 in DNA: TGTGCCATCAGTGAGGCCAATGAGCAGTTCTTC.

CDR3 nucleotides: TGTGCCAGCAGTGAGGTCGGCCAGGGGGGTTACGAGCAGTACGTC. Its translation is CASSEVGQGGYEQYV. The rearrangement links TRBV6-1 to TRBJ2-7; D perhaps matches TRBD1 (7 bases). Germline assignment: CDR1 MNHNS and CDR2 SASEGT. Trimming left V 3 bases short and J 4 bases short, with 16 bases between. The CDR3 contains 15 residues.

The CDR3 bases are TGTGCCAGCAGCCGATCGGGGGAGACTGAAGCTTTCTTT. It encodes CASSRSGETEAFF. V and J are TRBV11-2 and TRBJ1-1; possible D gene TRBD1, 5 bases. There are 13 residues in the CDR3. The V gene lost 5 bases and the J gene lost 5 bases, with 12 bases spanning the gap. Germline values: CDR1 SGHAT, CDR2 FQNNGV.

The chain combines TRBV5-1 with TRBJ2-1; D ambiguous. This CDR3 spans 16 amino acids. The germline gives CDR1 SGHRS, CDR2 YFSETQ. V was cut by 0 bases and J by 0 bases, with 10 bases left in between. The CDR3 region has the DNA TGCGCCAGCAGCTTGGGACTCCAAAGCTCCTACAATGAGCAGTTCTTC. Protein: CASSLGLQSSYNEQFF.

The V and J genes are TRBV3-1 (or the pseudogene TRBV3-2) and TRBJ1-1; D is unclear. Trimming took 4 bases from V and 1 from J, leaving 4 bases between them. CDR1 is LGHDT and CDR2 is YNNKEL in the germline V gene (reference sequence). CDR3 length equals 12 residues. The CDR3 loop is CASSLGNTEAFF. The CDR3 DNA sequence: TGTGCCAGCAGCCTCGGGAACACTGAAGCTTTCTTT.

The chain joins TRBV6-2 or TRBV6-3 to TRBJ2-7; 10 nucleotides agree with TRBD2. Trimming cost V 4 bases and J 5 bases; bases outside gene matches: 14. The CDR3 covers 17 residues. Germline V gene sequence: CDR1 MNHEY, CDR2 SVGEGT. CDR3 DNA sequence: TGTGCCAGCAGTTCCTCGCTTCTTCGGACTAGCGGTAACGAGCAGTACTTC. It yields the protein CASSSSLLRTSGNEQYF.

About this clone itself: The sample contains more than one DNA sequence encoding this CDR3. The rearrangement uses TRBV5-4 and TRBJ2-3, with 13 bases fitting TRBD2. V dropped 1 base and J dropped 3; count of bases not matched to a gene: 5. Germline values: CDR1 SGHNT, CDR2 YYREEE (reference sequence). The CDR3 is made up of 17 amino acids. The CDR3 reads CASSLRLAGGPTDTQYF. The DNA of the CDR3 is TGTGCCAGCAGCTTGAGACTAGCGGGAGGACCTACAGATACGCAGTATTTT.

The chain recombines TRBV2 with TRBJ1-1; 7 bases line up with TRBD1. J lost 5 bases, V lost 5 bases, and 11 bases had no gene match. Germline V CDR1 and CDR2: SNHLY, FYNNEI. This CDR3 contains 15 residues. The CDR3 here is CASSHGEGARTEAFF. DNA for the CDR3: TGTGCCAGCAGTCATGGGGAGGGGGCGAGGACTGAAGCTTTCTTT.

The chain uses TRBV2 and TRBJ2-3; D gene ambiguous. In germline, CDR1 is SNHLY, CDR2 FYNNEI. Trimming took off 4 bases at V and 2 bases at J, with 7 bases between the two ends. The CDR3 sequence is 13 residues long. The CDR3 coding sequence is TGTGCCAGCAGTGGTCTGTTCACAGATACGCAGTATTTT. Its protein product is CASSGLFTDTQYF.

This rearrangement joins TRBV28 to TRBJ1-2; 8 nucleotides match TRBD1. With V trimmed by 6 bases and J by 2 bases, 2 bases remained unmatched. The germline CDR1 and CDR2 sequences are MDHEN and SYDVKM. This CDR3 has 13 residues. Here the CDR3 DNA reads TGTGCCAGCAGCCCAGGGGGCAACTATGGCTACACCTTC. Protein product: CASSPGGNYGYTF.

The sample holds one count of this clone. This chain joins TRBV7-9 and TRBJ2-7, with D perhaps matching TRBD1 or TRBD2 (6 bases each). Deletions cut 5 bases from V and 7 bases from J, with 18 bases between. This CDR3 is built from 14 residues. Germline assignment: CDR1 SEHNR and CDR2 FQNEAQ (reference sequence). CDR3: CASSRGVRAEEQYF. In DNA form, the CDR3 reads TGTGCCAGCAGCAGGGGGGTCAGAGCAGAAGAGCAGTACTTC.

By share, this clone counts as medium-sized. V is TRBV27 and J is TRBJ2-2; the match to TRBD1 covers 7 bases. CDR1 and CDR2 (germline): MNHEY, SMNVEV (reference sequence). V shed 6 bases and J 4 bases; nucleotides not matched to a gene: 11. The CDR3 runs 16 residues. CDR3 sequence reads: CASRHTGADPTGELFF. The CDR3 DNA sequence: TGTGCCAGCAGACATACAGGGGCCGACCCCACCGGGGAGCTGTTTTTT.